This TCR beta chain emerged from a study of blood T cell repertoires in COVID-19. CDR1 and CDR2 (germline): SGHRS, YFSETQ. V shed 6 bases and J 10 bases; nucleotides not matched to a gene: 11. The CDR3 is 15 amino acids. The authors' processing: Counts of nucleated cells, estimated from reference gene primer amplification, were obtained. Produced via immunoSEQ multiplex PCR; TCRdb's table is partial and in-frame only. From that table come the V and J calls and clone size; the DNA was used to work out D and trimming. The table records some 350,000 clones, roughly 87% of them present only once. This clone was recorded only once.

Sequencing was carried out using PBMCs or T cells enriched from blood (not recorded which). The genes are TRBV5-1 and TRBJ1-6, with 9 bases that match TRBD1. This TCR came from a woman aged 25 to 45 who had recovered from COVID-19. This chain's CDR3 is CASTADRGFNSPLHF. CDR3 in DNA: TGCGCCAGCACCGCGGACAGGGGTTTTAACTCACCCCTCCACTTT.